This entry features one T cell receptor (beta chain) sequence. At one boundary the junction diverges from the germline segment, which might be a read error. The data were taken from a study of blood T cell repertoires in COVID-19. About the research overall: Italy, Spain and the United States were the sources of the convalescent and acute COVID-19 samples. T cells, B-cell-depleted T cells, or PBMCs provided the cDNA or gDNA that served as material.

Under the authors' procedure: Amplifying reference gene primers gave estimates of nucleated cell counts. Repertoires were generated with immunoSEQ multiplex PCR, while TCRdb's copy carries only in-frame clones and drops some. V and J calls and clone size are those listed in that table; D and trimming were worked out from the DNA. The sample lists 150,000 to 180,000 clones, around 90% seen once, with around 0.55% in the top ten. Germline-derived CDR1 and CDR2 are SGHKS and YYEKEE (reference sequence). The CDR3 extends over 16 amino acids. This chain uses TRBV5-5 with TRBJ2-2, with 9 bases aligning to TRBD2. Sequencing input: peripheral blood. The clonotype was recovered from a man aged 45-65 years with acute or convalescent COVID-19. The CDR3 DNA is TGTGCCCGCAGCTTTGCGGGGGGGGCCGCGGCCGGGGAGCTGTTTTTT. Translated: CARSFAGGAAAGELFF.